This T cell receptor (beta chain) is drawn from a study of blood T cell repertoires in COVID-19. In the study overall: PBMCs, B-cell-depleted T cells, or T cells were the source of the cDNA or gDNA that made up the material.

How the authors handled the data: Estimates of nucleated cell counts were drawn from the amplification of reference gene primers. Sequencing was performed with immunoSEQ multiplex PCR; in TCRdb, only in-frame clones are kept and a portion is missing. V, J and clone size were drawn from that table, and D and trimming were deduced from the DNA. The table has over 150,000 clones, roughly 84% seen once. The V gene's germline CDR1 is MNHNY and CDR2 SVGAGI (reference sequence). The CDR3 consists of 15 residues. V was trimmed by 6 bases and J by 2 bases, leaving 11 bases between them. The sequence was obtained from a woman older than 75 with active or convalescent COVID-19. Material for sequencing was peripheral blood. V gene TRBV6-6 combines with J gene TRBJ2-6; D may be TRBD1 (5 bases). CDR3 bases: TGTGCCAGCAGCCAGGACAAAGCTGGGGCCAACGTCCTGACTTTC. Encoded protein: CASSQDKAGANVLTF.